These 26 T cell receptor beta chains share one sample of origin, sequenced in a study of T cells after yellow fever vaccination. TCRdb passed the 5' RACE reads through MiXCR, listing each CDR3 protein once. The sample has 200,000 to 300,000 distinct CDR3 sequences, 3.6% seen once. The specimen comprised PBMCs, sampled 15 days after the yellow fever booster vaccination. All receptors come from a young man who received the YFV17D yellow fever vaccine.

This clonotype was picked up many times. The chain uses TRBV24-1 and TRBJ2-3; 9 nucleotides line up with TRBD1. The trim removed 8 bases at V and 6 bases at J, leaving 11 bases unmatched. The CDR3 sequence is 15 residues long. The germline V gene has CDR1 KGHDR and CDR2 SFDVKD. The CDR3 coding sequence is TGTGCCACCAAACTCGGGACAGGGAGCGGGGATACGCAGTATTTT. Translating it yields CATKLGTGSGDTQYF.

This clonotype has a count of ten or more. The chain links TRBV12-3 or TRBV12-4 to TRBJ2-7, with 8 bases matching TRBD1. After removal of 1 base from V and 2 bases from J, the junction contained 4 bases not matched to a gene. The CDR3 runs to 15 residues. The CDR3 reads CASSLVRGPPYEQYF. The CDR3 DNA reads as TGTGCCAGCAGTTTAGTCAGGGGGCCACCCTACGAGCAGTACTTC.

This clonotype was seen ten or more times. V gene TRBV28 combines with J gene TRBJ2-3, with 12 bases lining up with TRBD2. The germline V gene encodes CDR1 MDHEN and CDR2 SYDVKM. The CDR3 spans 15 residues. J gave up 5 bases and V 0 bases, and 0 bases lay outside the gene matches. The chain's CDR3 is CASSLWTSGGDTQYF. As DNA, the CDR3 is TGTGCCAGCAGTTTATGGACTAGCGGGGGAGATACGCAGTATTTT.

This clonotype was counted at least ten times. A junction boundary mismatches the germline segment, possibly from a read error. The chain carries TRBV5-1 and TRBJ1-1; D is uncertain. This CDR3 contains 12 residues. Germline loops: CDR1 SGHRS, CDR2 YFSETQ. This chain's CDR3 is CASSFTGSQRVF. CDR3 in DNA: TGCGCCAGCAGCTTTACGGGTTCGCAGAGAGTCTTT.

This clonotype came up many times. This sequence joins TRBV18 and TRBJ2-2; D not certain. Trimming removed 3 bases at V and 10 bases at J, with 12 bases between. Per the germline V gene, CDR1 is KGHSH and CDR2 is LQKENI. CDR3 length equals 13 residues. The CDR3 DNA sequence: TGTGCCAGCTCACCGGGTAGGGCCGAGGAGCTGTTTTTT. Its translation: CASSPGRAEELFF.

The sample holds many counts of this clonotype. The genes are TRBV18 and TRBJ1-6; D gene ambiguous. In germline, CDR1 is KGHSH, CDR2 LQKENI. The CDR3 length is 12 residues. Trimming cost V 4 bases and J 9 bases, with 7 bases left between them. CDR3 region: CASSLPPSPLHF. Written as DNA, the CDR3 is TGTGCCAGCTCACTGCCCCCTTCACCCCTCCACTTT. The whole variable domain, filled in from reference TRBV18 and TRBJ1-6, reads NAGVMQNPRHLVRRRGQEARLRCSPMKGHSHVYWYRQLPEEGLKFMVYLQKENIIDESGMPKERFSAEFPKEGPSILRIQQVVRGDSAAYFCASSLPPSPLHFGNGTRLTVT.

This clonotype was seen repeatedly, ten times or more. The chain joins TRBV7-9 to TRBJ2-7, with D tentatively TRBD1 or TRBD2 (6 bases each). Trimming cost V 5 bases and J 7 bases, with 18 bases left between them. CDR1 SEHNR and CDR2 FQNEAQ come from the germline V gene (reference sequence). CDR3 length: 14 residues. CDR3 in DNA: TGTGCCAGCAGCCGCGAAGGGGGGATAGGGGAGCAGTACGTC. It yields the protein CASSREGGIGEQYV.

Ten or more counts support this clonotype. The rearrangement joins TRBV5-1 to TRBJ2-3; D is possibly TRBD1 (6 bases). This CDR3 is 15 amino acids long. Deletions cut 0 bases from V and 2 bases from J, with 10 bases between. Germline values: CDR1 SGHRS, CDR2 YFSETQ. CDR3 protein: CASSLEGQFTDTQYF. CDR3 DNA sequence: TGCGCCAGCAGCTTGGAAGGACAGTTCACAGATACGCAGTATTTT.

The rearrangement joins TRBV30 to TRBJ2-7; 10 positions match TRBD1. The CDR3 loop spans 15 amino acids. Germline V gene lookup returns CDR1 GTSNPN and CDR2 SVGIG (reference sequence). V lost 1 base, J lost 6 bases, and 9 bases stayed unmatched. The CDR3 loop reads CAWSALGQGLSEQYF. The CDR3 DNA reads TGTGCCTGGAGTGCTCTGGGACAGGGGTTAAGCGAGCAGTACTTC.

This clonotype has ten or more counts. The CDR3 sequence: CASSLRGANTDTQYF. As DNA, the CDR3 is TGTGCCAGCAGCTTAAGAGGGGCCAACACAGATACGCAGTATTTT. V usage is TRBV7-6 and J usage is TRBJ2-3; either TRBD1 or TRBD2 may supply D (5 bases each). CDR1 and CDR2 from the germline V gene are SGHVS and FNYEAQ. V lost 2 bases, J lost 2 bases, and 11 bases lay in between. The CDR3 is 15 residues long.

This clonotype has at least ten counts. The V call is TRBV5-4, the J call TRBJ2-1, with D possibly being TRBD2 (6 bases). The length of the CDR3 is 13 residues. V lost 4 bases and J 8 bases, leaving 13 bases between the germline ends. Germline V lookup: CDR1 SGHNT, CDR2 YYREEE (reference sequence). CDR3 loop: CASSRTNLDEQFF. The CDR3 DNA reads TGTGCCAGCAGCCGGACTAACCTGGATGAGCAGTTCTTC.

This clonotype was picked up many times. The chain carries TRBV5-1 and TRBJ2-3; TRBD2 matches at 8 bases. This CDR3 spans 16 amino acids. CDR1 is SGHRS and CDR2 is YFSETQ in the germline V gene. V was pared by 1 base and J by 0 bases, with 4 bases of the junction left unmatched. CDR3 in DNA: TGCGCCAGCAGCTTGACAGCGGGGGTTAGCACAGATACGCAGTATTTT. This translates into CASSLTAGVSTDTQYF.

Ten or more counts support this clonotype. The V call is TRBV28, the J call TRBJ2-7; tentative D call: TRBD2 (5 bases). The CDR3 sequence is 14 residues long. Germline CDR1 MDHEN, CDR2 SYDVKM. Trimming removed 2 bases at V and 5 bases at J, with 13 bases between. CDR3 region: CASSLERGYNEQYF. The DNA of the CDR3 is TGTGCCAGCAGTTTAGAGAGAGGGTACAACGAGCAGTACTTC.

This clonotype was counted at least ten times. CDR3 nucleotides: TGCGCCAGCAGTACCGGTCATTTGAACACTGAAGCTTTCTTT. Its translation is CASSTGHLNTEAFF. The V gene is TRBV10-2, the J gene TRBJ1-1; the D is unclear. Trimming took off 5 bases at V and 0 bases at J, with 10 bases between the two ends. CDR3 length equals 14 residues. Germline V CDR1 and CDR2: WSHSY, SAAADI.

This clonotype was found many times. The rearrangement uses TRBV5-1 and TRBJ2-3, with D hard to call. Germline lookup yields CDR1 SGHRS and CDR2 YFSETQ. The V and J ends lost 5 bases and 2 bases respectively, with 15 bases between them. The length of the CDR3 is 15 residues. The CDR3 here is CASSSNGRITDTQYF. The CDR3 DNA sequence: TGCGCCAGCAGTTCTAACGGCCGGATCACAGATACGCAGTATTTT.

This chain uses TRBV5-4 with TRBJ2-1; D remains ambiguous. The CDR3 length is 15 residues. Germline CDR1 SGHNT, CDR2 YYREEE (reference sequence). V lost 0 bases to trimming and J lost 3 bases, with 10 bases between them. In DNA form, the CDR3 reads TGTGCCAGCAGCTTGGAAGTAGCAGTCTACAATGAGCAGTTCTTC. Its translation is CASSLEVAVYNEQFF.

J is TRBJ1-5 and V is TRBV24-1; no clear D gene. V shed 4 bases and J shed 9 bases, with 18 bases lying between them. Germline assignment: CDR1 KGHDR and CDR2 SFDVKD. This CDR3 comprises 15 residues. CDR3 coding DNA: TGTGCCACCAGTGAGGGCAGACCGGACGCAGGGCCCCAGCATTTT. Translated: CATSEGRPDAGPQHF.

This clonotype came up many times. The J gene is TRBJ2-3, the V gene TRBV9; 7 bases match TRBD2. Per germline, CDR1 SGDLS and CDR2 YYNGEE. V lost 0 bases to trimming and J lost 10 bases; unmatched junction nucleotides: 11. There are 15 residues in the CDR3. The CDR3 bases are TGTGCCAGCAGCGTAGAGGCGGGGGACGGTAAAGCGCAGTATTTT. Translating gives CASSVEAGDGKAQYF.

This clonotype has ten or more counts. The CDR3 loop is CASSPPRLADFSGANVLTF. For the CDR3, the DNA is TGTGCCAGCTCACCACCTCGCCTAGCGGATTTCTCTGGGGCCAACGTCCTGACTTTC. V usage is TRBV18 and J usage is TRBJ2-6; 7 bases line up with TRBD2. CDR1 is KGHSH, CDR2 LQKENI, per germline. V shed 0 bases, J shed 0 bases, and the junction held 8 bases outside the gene matches. The CDR3 is 19 residues long.

The CDR3 loop is CASSWAYNEQFF. The CDR3 coding sequence is TGCGCCAGCAGCTGGGCCTACAATGAGCAGTTCTTC. The genes are TRBV5-1 and TRBJ2-1; unclear D gene. The CDR3 extends over 12 amino acids. Trimming shortened V by 3 bases and J by 2 bases, and 3 bases separated the two germline ends. The germline V gene encodes CDR1 SGHRS and CDR2 YFSETQ.

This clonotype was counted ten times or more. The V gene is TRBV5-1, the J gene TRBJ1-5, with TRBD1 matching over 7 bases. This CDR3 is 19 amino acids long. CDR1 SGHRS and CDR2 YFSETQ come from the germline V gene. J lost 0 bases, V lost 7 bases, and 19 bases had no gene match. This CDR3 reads CASPQNRQGLESSNQPQHF. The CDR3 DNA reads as TGCGCCAGCCCTCAGAATAGACAGGGACTGGAGAGTAGCAATCAGCCCCAGCATTTT.

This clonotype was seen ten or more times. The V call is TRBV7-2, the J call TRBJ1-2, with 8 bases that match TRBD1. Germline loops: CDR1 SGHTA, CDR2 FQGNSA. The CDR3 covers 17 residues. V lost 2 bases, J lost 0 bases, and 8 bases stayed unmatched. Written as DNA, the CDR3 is TGTGCCAGCAGCTTACCCCGCGGACAGGGCCCTAACTATGGCTACACCTTC. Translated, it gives CASSLPRGQGPNYGYTF.

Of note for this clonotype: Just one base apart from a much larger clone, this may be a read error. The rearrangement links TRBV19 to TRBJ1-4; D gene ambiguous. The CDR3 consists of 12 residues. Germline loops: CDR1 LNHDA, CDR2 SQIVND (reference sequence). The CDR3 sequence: CASSIWMENLFF. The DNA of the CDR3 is TGTGCCAGTAGTATTTGGATGGAAAATCTGTTTTTT.

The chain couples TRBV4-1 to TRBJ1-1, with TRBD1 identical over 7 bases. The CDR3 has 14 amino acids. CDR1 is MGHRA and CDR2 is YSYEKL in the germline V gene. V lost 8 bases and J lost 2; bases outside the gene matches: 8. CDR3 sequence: CASYQTGTNTEAFF. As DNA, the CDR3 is TGCGCCAGCTATCAGACAGGGACTAACACTGAAGCTTTCTTT.

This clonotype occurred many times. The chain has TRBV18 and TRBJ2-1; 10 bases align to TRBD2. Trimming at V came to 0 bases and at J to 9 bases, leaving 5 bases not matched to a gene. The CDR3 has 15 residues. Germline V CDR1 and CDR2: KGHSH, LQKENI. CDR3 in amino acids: CASSPPSGGASEQFF. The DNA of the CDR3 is TGTGCCAGCTCACCACCCAGCGGGGGGGCCTCTGAGCAGTTCTTC.

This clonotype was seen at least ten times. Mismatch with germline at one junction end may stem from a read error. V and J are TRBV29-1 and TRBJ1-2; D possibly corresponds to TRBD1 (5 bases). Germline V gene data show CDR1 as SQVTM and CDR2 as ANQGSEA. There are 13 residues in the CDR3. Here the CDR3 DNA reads TGCAGCGTCGAAGACAGTCCTAACTATGGCTACACCTTC. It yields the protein CSVEDSPNYGYTF.